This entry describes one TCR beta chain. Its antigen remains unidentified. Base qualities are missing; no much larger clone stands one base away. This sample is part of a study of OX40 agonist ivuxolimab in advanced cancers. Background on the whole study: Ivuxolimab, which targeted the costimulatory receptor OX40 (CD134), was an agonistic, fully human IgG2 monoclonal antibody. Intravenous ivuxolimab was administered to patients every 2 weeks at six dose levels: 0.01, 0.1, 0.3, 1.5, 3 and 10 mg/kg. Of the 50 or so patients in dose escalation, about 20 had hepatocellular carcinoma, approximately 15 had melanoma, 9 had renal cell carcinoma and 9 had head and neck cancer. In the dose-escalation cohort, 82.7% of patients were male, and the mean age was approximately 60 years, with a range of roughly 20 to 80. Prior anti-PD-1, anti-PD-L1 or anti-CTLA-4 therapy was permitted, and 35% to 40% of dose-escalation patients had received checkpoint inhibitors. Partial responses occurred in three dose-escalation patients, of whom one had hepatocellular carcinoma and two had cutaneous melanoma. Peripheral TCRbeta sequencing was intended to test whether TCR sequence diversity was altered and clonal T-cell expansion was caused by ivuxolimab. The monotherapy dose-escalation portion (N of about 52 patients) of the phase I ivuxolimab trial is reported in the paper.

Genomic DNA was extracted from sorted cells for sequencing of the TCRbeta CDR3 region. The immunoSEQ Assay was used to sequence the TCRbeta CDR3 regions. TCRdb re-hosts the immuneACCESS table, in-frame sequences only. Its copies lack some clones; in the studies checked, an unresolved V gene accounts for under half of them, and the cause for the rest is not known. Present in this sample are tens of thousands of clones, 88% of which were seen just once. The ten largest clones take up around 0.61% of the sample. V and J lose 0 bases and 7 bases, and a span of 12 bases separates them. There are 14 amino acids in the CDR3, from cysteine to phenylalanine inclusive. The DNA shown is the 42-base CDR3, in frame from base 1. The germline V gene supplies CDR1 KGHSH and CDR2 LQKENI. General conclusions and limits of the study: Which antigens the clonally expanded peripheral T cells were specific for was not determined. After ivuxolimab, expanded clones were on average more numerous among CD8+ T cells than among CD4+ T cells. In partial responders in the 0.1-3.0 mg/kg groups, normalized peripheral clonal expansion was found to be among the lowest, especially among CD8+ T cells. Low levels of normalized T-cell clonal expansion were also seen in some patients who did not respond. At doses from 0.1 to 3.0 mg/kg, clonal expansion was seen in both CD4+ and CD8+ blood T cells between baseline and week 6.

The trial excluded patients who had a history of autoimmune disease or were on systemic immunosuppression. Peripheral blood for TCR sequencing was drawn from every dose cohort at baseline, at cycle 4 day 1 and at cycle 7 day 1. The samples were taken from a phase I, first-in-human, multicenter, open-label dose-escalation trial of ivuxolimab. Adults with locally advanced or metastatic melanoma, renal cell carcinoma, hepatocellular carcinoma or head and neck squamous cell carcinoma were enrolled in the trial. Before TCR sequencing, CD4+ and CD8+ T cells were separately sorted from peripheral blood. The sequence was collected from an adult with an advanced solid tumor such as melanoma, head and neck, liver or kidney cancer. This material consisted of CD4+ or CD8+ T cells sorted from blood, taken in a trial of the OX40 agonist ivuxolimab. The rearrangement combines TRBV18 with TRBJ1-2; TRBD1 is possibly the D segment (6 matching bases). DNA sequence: TGTGCCAGCTCACCACCGGGGACAAAGAGTGGCTACACCTTC. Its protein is CASSPPGTKSGYTF.